The sequence of this T cell receptor (beta chain) was determined in a study of blood T cells in healthy people across ages. Whole-study findings and limits: Unknown donor CMV status possibly confounded expanded clonotype changes.

This clonotype was seen more than once but under ten times. Antigen: not known. Trimming cost V 5 bases and J 2 bases; bases outside gene matches: 14. The CDR3 covers 17 residues. Germline V gene data show CDR1 as SGHTA and CDR2 as FQGNSA. A J-beta primer mix and a sample-barcoded 5' primer were used in a second PCR of about 7 to 12 cycles. A single record per CDR3 protein comes from TCRdb applying MiXCR to the 5' RACE reads. The table records under 1,100,000 distinct CDR3 sequences, about 23% of them present only once. The same data also went into a second study, on T cells of mothers and their children. From that study: The entire RNA extract went into cDNA synthesis at approximately 1.5 ug per 15 ul.

The sample was blood. The chain combines TRBV7-2 with TRBJ2-5, with 7 bases matching TRBD1. The source is a girl aged 2 to 9 in good health. The CDR3 sequence: CASSPRNPTGAQETQYF. The CDR3 nucleotides are TGTGCCAGCAGCCCAAGGAATCCCACAGGGGCTCAAGAGACCCAGTACTTC.